This T cell receptor (beta chain) was sequenced in a study of siplizumab effects on memory and regulatory T cells (dated by TCRdb to the late 2010s). Regarding the research as a whole: The study examined how the anti-CD2 antibody siplizumab affects alloreactive T-cell subsets in allogeneic mixed lymphocyte reactions built from human PBMCs.

Sorted unstimulated T cells, along with proliferating T cells recovered from mixed lymphocyte reactions, underwent TCRbeta CDR3 sequencing. Fresh whole blood from ten HLA-typed healthy donors was used as the source from which PBMCs were isolated. Unstimulated CD4+ non-regulatory T cells were FACS-sorted to map the origin of alloreactive clones. Spanning cysteine to phenylalanine, the CDR3 consists of 14 amino acids. The kept DNA is CDR3 alone, 42 bases in frame from the first base. Here V drops 1 base and J drops 4 bases, and the junction holds 4 bases not matched to any gene. Taken from the germline V gene, the CDR1 and CDR2 loops are SGHRS and YFSETQ. The library was generated by the immunoSEQ multiplex PCR assay. The deep sequencing platform assayed roughly 10^5 TCR templates per sample. Genomic DNA extracted from sorted T cells was used for TCRbeta CDR3 sequencing. The authors processed their data as follows. The R programming language was used for the clonal analysis of the TCRbeta CDR3 data. Alloreactive CD4+ and CD8+ clones were identified by comparing unstimulated samples to CFSE-low samples taken after the reaction. Regulatory or non-regulatory origin of alloreactive CD4+ clones was assigned by matching sequences to the sorted unstimulated Treg and non-Treg repertoires. TCRdb obtained this table from immuneACCESS and retained in-frame rearrangements with V and J assigned. These tables miss some clones; where compared with another copy, unresolved V genes account for less than half of the shortfall, and the remainder is unexplained. V and J calls and clone size are copied from that table; D and trimming were computed from the DNA. The sample contains about 100,000 clones, around 94% of them found a single time. Approximately 1.2% of the sample is taken by the ten largest.

General study outcomes and caveats: The cumulative frequency of alloreactive sequences traceable to unstimulated CD4+ memory T cells was significantly reduced by siplizumab. No functional confirmation was obtained for the suppressive function of proliferating Tregs from siplizumab cultures. Unstimulated naive T cells appeared more diverse than memory T cells, and naive cells seemed to contribute substantially to the alloresponse. Among mappable alloreactive CD4+ clones, an average Treg-derived fraction of almost 70% was observed with siplizumab, compared with approximately 25% in control reactions. Because sequences at frequencies below about 10^-5 were poorly captured, only a minor fraction of alloreactive clones could be mapped back to unstimulated subsets. A naive or memory phenotype could not be assigned to roughly 75-95% of proliferating CD4+ or CD8+ clones.

As to this clone: Its binding antigen is unknown. Per-nucleotide qualities are absent, and no much larger clonotype sits a single base away.

This receptor chain uses TRBV5-1 and TRBJ1-1, with 7 junctional bases fitting TRBD1. The sequenced sample consisted of non-Treg CD4+ T cells sorted from blood. The sample's cell subset or site, from its label and the paper: FACS-sorted unstimulated CD4+ non-regulatory T cells. The source is a human donor in good health. In nucleotides, the sequence is TGCGCCAGCAGCTTGCAGGGGGTGGGCACTGAAGCTTTCTTT. It specifies CASSLQGVGTEAFF.